A single T cell receptor beta chain is shown here with its context. This sample is drawn from a study of blood T cells in healthy people across ages. Study background: Using template switching, researchers captured about one barcoded beta molecule for each two T cells.

There were at least 5 micrograms of total RNA extracted from every sample. The CDR3 length is 13 residues. Trimming cost V 6 bases and J 3 bases, with 12 bases left between them. From germline, CDR1 is MDHEN and CDR2 SYDVKM. Through a sample-barcoded 5' primer and a J-beta primer mix, a second PCR was run for roughly 7 to 12 cycles. MiXCR, applied by TCRdb to the 5' RACE reads, yields one record per CDR3 protein. The data hold around 600,000 distinct CDR3 sequences, with around 50% observed a single time. This sequence joins TRBV28 and TRBJ2-7; tentative D call: TRBD2 (6 bases). The TCR sequence derives from a man at least 80 years old in good health. Sequencing was carried out using blood. For the CDR3, the DNA is TGTGCCAGCAGAGCCGGGGGACTCTACGAGCAGTACTTC. This gives the protein CASRAGGLYEQYF.